These T cell receptor beta chains were read from a single sample in a study of blood T cell repertoires in COVID-19. Profiled with immunoSEQ multiplex PCR; TCRdb holds only in-frame clones, not every one. The sample lists approximately 280,000 clones; 75% to 90% were seen once. Source material: peripheral blood. Source of these receptors: a man between 45 and 60 years old with acute or convalescent COVID-19. Each CDR3 is given with its conserved first and last residue. A D gene is named only where the DNA matches it firmly.

TRBD2 | TRBJ2-1 | TRBV10-3 | CAISELADNEQFF
TRBD1 | TRBJ1-3 | TRBV5-6 | CASSSRGHAGNTIYF
- | TRBJ1-2 | TRBV28 | CASNTGQGYTF
- | TRBJ1-1 | TRBV30 | CAWSVGVFTEAFF
- | TRBJ2-7 | TRBV6-6 | CASSHRAHEQYF
TRBD1 | TRBJ2-7 | TRBV5-6 | CASSLRQGGNEQYF
TRBD1 | TRBJ1-1 | TRBV5-6 | CASESQGVNTEAFF
- | TRBJ1-2 | TRBV4-2 | CASSQEHPDNYGYTF
- | TRBJ1-1 | TRBV19 | CASRVTGNTEAFF
- | TRBJ2-5 | TRBV7-9 | CASSTPGQETQYF
- | TRBJ1-3 | TRBV15 | CATSLTPGFGRNTIYF
TRBD1 | TRBJ1-4 | TRBV12-3/TRBV12-4 | CASRQGLDEKLFF
TRBD1 | TRBJ1-6 | TRBV29-1 | CSVATGRNSPLHF
TRBD1 | TRBJ1-1 | TRBV7-8 | CASSRDRVSEAFF
TRBD1 | TRBJ1-2 | TRBV27 | CASSLYPTGLKGYTF
TRBD1 | TRBJ1-1 | TRBV10-3 | CAISDGTGGVLGMNTEAFF
- | TRBJ1-1 | TRBV5-6 | CASSLSAGIPEAFF
- | TRBJ2-1 | TRBV5-1 | CASSLTDSTYNEQFF
TRBD2 | TRBJ2-3 | TRBV9 | CASTLAGGRTDTQYF
- | TRBJ1-6 | TRBV19 | CASSTPRSPGLDSPLHF
TRBD1 | TRBJ2-2 | TRBV20-1 | CSASPSPGGANTGELFF
- | TRBJ1-1 | TRBV18 | CASSPTGSVDTEAFF
TRBD1 | TRBJ2-7 | TRBV9 | CASSPGTGGDEQYF